This is a list of T cell receptor beta chains from one sample in a study of cytomegalovirus exposure and HLA in healthy donors. The repertoire was sequenced with immunoSEQ multiplex PCR; TCRdb's copy has only in-frame clones and lacks some. The sample consists of approximately 100,000 clones, around three quarters of them appearing once. Specimen: PBMCs. The receptors shown here come from a female donor in good health and CMV-seropositive. CDR3s include the opening cysteine and the closing phenylalanine or tryptophan. A D gene is named only where the DNA matches it firmly. Part of the rows lack a size; the others show once, few, many or a class for expanded clones.

D gene	clone size	J gene	V gene	CDR3 protein	CDR3 DNA
NA	NA	TRBJ2-2	TRBV10-3	CATWLGGRTGELFF	TGTGCCACCTGGTTGGGGGGACGGACCGGGGAGCTGTTTTTT
NA	NA	TRBJ2-5	TRBV27	CASSFQARRGTQYF	TGTGCCAGCAGTTTCCAAGCTCGACGAGGGACCCAGTACTTC
TRBD1	NA	TRBJ1-3	TRBV28	CASRTGTAPSGNTIYF	TGTGCCAGCAGAACCGGGACAGCCCCATCTGGAAACACCATATATTTT
NA	few	TRBJ2-7	TRBV4-1	CASSPHGVYEQYF	TGCGCCAGCAGCCCGCACGGGGTTTACGAGCAGTACTTC
TRBD1	NA	TRBJ2-7	TRBV7-9	CASSKDPGTVYEQYF	TGTGCCAGCAGCAAAGACCCCGGGACAGTATACGAGCAGTACTTC
NA	NA	TRBJ2-5	TRBV19	CASSPLAAETQYF	TGTGCCAGTAGTCCACTTGCAGCGGAGACCCAGTACTTC
NA	NA	TRBJ1-1	TRBV6-1	CAIRMIHLNTEAFF	TGTGCCATCAGGATGATACACCTGAACACTGAAGCTTTCTTT
TRBD1	few	TRBJ1-1	TRBV5-1	CASSLGDRVNTEAFF	TGCGCCAGCAGCTTGGGGGACAGGGTAAACACTGAAGCTTTCTTT
TRBD1	once	TRBJ1-1	TRBV28	CASSLLGQGTSEAFF	TGTGCCAGCAGTTTACTCGGACAGGGTACGAGTGAAGCTTTCTTT
TRBD1	NA	TRBJ1-4	TRBV5-6	CASSWGTGRTNEKLFF	TGTGCCAGCAGCTGGGGGACAGGGCGAACTAATGAAAAACTGTTTTTT
TRBD1	NA	TRBJ1-1	TRBV27	CASSGRTGRNTEAFF	TGTGCCAGCAGCGGAAGGACAGGACGGAACACTGAAGCTTTCTTT
TRBD2	NA	TRBJ2-1	TRBV5-1	CASSDGTSYNEQFF	TGCGCCAGCAGCGACGGGACTAGCTACAATGAGCAGTTCTTC
TRBD1	NA	TRBJ2-7	TRBV5-8	CASSVVRHRTGGEQYF	TGTGCCAGCAGCGTCGTTCGGCACAGGACAGGGGGCGAGCAGTACTTC
TRBD1	NA	TRBJ1-5	TRBV6-5	CASSMTGQVNQPQHF	TGTGCCAGCAGTATGACGGGACAGGTTAATCAGCCCCAGCATTTT
NA	NA	TRBJ2-1	TRBV5-4	CASSLDGSVYNEQFF	TGTGCCAGCAGCTTGGACGGGTCGGTATACAATGAGCAGTTCTTC
NA	NA	TRBJ2-1	TRBV5-1	CASSLAGVSYNEQFF	TGCGCCAGCAGCTTGGCCGGGGTCTCCTACAATGAGCAGTTCTTC
TRBD2	NA	TRBJ2-1	TRBV7-6	CASSLVAGNNEQFF	TGTGCCAGCAGCCTTGTAGCGGGAAACAATGAGCAGTTCTTC
NA	few	TRBJ2-7	TRBV6-1	CASSEGPTRNYEQYF	TGTGCCAGCAGTGAAGGGCCAACAAGAAACTACGAGCAGTACTTC
TRBD2	NA	TRBJ2-5	TRBV4-1	CASSQEGHGRETQYF	TGCGCCAGCAGCCAAGAAGGGCACGGGAGGGAGACCCAGTACTTC
TRBD1	NA	TRBJ1-6	TRBV19	CARWTGRNSPLHF	TGTGCCAGATGGACAGGGAGAAATTCACCCCTCCACTTT
NA	NA	TRBJ2-1	TRBV5-1	CASSFVSGDNEQFF	TGCGCCAGCAGCTTTGTTTCGGGGGATAATGAGCAGTTCTTC
TRBD1	NA	TRBJ1-2	TRBV5-4	CASSPGQGGSSYGYTF	TGTGCCAGCAGCCCGGGACAGGGGGGTAGTAGCTATGGCTACACCTTC
TRBD1	NA	TRBJ2-3	TRBV30	CAWAGQGDTQYF	TGTGCCTGGGCTGGACAGGGGGATACGCAGTATTTT
NA	NA	TRBJ1-1	TRBV6-1	CASRAGWQVEAFF	TGTGCCAGCAGAGCAGGGTGGCAGGTTGAAGCTTTCTTT
NA	NA	TRBJ1-1	TRBV2	CASSLEQEKGSEAFF	TGTGCCAGCAGCTTAGAACAGGAAAAGGGCTCTGAAGCTTTCTTT
NA	NA	TRBJ1-4	TRBV2	CASTGGPARGEKLFF	TGTGCCAGCACCGGAGGGCCTGCCCGGGGCGAAAAACTGTTTTTT
TRBD1	NA	TRBJ2-1	TRBV6-6	CASSATGPPYNEQFF	TGTGCCAGCAGTGCGACAGGGCCCCCCTACAATGAGCAGTTCTTC
TRBD2	few	TRBJ2-1	TRBV9	CASSTAGGPREQFF	TGTGCCAGCTCCACCGCGGGGGGGCCCAGGGAGCAGTTCTTC
TRBD2	NA	TRBJ2-3	TRBV7-8	CASSNPLAGGTDTQYF	TGTGCCAGCAGCAACCCCTTAGCGGGAGGGACAGATACGCAGTATTTT
TRBD2	NA	TRBJ2-3	TRBV9	CASTPERGVGDTQYF	TGTGCCAGCACCCCTGAACGGGGGGTCGGAGATACGCAGTATTTT
TRBD2	NA	TRBJ2-3	TRBV2	CASSYDLAGGTDTQYF	TGTGCCAGCAGTTACGACCTAGCGGGGGGAACAGATACGCAGTATTTT
NA	NA	TRBJ1-1	TRBV11-3	CAPPHFGFF	TGTGCCCCCCCCCATTTCGGGTTCTTT
NA	NA	TRBJ1-1	TRBV12-5	CASGEAGNTEAFF	TGTGCTAGTGGGGAGGCGGGGAACACTGAAGCTTTCTTT
NA	NA	TRBJ1-6	TRBV7-3	CASSSQAGPLHF	TGTGCCAGCAGCTCGCAGGCGGGGCCCCTCCACTTT
NA	NA	TRBJ1-4	TRBV5-5	CASSFWGDGLNEKLFF	TGTGCCAGCAGCTTCTGGGGGGACGGGCTTAATGAAAAACTGTTTTTT
TRBD1	NA	TRBJ2-7	TRBV2	CASSRDRGSLWEQYF	TGTGCCAGCAGTCGGGACAGGGGATCTCTTTGGGAGCAGTACTTC
NA	NA	TRBJ1-5	TRBV2	CASRVQGGEQPQHF	TGTGCCAGCAGAGTTCAGGGAGGAGAGCAGCCCCAGCATTTT
TRBD1	few	TRBJ2-6	TRBV19	CASSPGQGASGANVLTF	TGTGCCAGTAGTCCGGGACAGGGGGCCTCTGGGGCCAACGTCCTGACTTTC
NA	NA	TRBJ2-7	TRBV11-2	CASSLGIQGFSYEQYF	TGTGCCAGCAGCTTAGGGATCCAGGGGTTCTCCTACGAGCAGTACTTC
NA	NA	TRBJ1-2	TRBV5-5	CASSFEVVKNYGYTF	TGTGCCAGCAGCTTCGAGGTAGTTAAAAACTATGGCTACACCTTC
TRBD2	few	TRBJ2-7	TRBV25-1	CASSGAQGTSLSYEQYF	TGTGCCAGCAGTGGGGCCCAAGGGACTAGTCTCTCCTACGAGCAGTACTTC
TRBD2	NA	TRBJ2-2	TRBV5-1	CASSLDLAVNTGELFF	TGCGCCAGCAGCTTGGACCTAGCGGTAAACACCGGGGAGCTGTTTTTT
NA	once	TRBJ1-3	TRBV15	CATNGGSTTGNTIYF	TGTGCCACCAACGGGGGTTCGACGACTGGAAACACCATATATTTT
NA	few	TRBJ2-7	TRBV5-1	CASSFGSGDYSYEQYF	TGCGCCAGCAGCTTTGGTTCCGGGGATTACTCCTACGAGCAGTACTTC
NA	NA	TRBJ2-5	TRBV6-1	CASRRRVGETQYF	TGTGCCAGCAGACGCAGGGTCGGCGAGACCCAGTACTTC
NA	few	TRBJ1-6	TRBV6-6	CAIRRVVDSPLHF	TGTGCGATTCGCCGGGTGGTGGATTCACCCCTCCACTTT
TRBD2	few	TRBJ2-5	TRBV7-2	CASSLQAGESETQYF	TGTGCCAGCAGCTTACAAGCGGGGGAGTCGGAGACCCAGTACTTC
NA	NA	TRBJ2-4	TRBV2	CASEQTQAKNIQYF	TGTGCCAGCGAGCAGACTCAAGCCAAAAACATTCAGTACTTC
TRBD1	NA	TRBJ1-4	TRBV30	CAWSLTGRNEKLFF	TGTGCCTGGAGTCTGACAGGGCGGAATGAAAAACTGTTTTTT
NA	once	TRBJ2-1	TRBV7-2	CASSLLGSNEQFF	TGTGCCAGCAGCTTACTGGGCAGCAATGAGCAGTTCTTC